These T cell receptor beta chains were read from a single sample in a study of blood T cell repertoires in COVID-19. Generated by immunoSEQ multiplex PCR, the TCRdb table keeps only in-frame clones and is missing some. The sample has approximately 200,000 clones, 75% to 90% seen once; the top ten hold 2% to 2.5%. The sequencing sample was made of PBMCs or T cells enriched from blood (not recorded which). Receptors originate from a woman aged 35 to 49 with acute COVID-19. Each CDR3 is given with its conserved first and last residue. D genes are given only for firm matches.

V gene	D gene	J gene	CDR3 protein
TRBV7-2	TRBD2	TRBJ2-1	CASSPTGTSAYNEQFF
TRBV7-2	TRBD1	TRBJ2-4	CASSLWDRGPQYF
TRBV6-5	TRBD2	TRBJ2-7	CASSGGLAYEQYF
TRBV11-3	NA	TRBJ2-1	CASRGQEGNEQFF
TRBV2	NA	TRBJ2-3	CASSGDFTDTQYF
TRBV27	TRBD1	TRBJ1-2	CASMGTASSGYTF
TRBV28	NA	TRBJ2-5	CASSARGGSQETQYF
TRBV6-5	TRBD1	TRBJ2-7	CASSPGQAAYEQYF
TRBV9	TRBD2	TRBJ2-1	CASSPMGLAGDKFF
TRBV10-1	NA	TRBJ2-5	CASGWRKTQYF
TRBV2	TRBD2	TRBJ2-3	CASRKTSGGAYTDTQYF
TRBV3-1/TRBV3-2	TRBD1	TRBJ2-6	CASRSTGQGVTGANVLTF
TRBV4-1	NA	TRBJ1-1	CASSHPTGSSEAFF
TRBV6-5	NA	TRBJ1-1	CASSYSQGRNTEAFF
TRBV6-1	NA	TRBJ2-3	CASSESQDTQYF
TRBV5-1	TRBD1	TRBJ1-4	CASSSGQAPNEKLFF
TRBV19	TRBD2	TRBJ2-7	CASSQLGLAGLYEQYF
TRBV3-1/TRBV3-2	NA	TRBJ1-2	CASSQGFQGTYGYTF
TRBV11-3	NA	TRBJ2-4	CARGGSVVIQYF
TRBV19	TRBD1	TRBJ1-2	CASRILQGRYGYTF
TRBV28	TRBD2	TRBJ2-7	CASSLAGERWEQYF
TRBV27	NA	TRBJ1-2	CASSINRAQGIGYTF
TRBV11-2	TRBD1	TRBJ2-7	CASSTGTVYEQYF
TRBV27	NA	TRBJ2-7	CASKREGEQYF
TRBV7-2	NA	TRBJ2-5	CASSLSSQETQYF
TRBV6-5	TRBD1	TRBJ1-6	CASSLRQGNSPLHF
TRBV7-6	NA	TRBJ2-2	CASSIKNTGELFF
TRBV5-4	NA	TRBJ2-2	CASSLDPPETGELFF
TRBV24-1	TRBD2	TRBJ2-3	CATSDSTSGGARDTQYF
TRBV3-1/TRBV3-2	NA	TRBJ1-6	CASSQIASSYNSPLHF
TRBV7-2	TRBD2	TRBJ2-1	CASSLRLAVPYNEQFF
TRBV10-3	TRBD2	TRBJ2-3	CAISESGTSVTDTQYF
TRBV12-5	TRBD1	TRBJ2-3	CASGSPQKTGGGTDTQYF
TRBV3-1/TRBV3-2	NA	TRBJ1-6	CASSQVDSPLHF
TRBV3-1/TRBV3-2	NA	TRBJ1-3	CASSQSQGGNTIYF
TRBV27	NA	TRBJ2-3	CASSLSGGSTDTQYF
TRBV5-5	TRBD1	TRBJ1-1	CASSAGGVAEAFF
TRBV18	NA	TRBJ1-5	CASSPDRGMNQPQHF
TRBV6-4	TRBD2	TRBJ2-1	CASSEVAGGLFSYNEQFF
TRBV27	NA	TRBJ1-5	CASSLSHSTSNQPQHF
TRBV27	NA	TRBJ1-5	CASSQQGVFNQPQHF
TRBV18	NA	TRBJ1-5	CASSISGNNQPQHF
TRBV5-1	TRBD1	TRBJ2-1	CASSFTTGGSNEQFF
TRBV3-1/TRBV3-2	TRBD1	TRBJ1-5	CASSLRPTGINQPQHF
TRBV7-6	NA	TRBJ2-1	CASSTRQGVAASSYNEQFF
TRBV2	NA	TRBJ2-7	CASSMPGEGYEQYF
TRBV14	NA	TRBJ1-4	CASSPQGRKLFF
TRBV4-2	TRBD1	TRBJ1-1	CASSQALSGTANTEAFF
TRBV9	TRBD2	TRBJ2-7	CASSGSGATYEQYF
TRBV25-1	TRBD1	TRBJ1-2	CASSEAGTGGYGYTF
TRBV5-1	NA	TRBJ1-1	CASSSQGNTEAFF
TRBV10-1	TRBD1	TRBJ2-7	CASSEPSRQGSYSYEQYF
TRBV28	TRBD2	TRBJ2-1	CASSDGTSGGYEQFF
TRBV7-9	NA	TRBJ2-5	CASSLGWSGQETQYF